The clone carrying this T cell receptor (beta chain) came up once. Antigen unknown. This CDR3 has 14 amino acids. Germline CDR1 is MGHRA and CDR2 is YSYEKL. V lost 4 bases to trimming and J lost 2 bases, with 11 bases between them. A multiplex PCR was run with 60 Vbeta primers and 13 Jbeta primers. The repertoire was sequenced with immunoSEQ multiplex PCR; TCRdb's copy has only in-frame clones and lacks some. The sample has fewer than 200,000 clones; roughly 79% are singletons. The data derive from a study of cytomegalovirus exposure and HLA in healthy donors. Whole-study results and caveats: Reports showed the classifier diagnosing cytomegalovirus status with high specificity and sensitivity. According to the study, about 180 TCR beta chains were cytomegalovirus-associated.

This TCR was recovered from a woman younger than 35 in good health and CMV-seropositive. What was sequenced was PBMCs. V is TRBV4-1 and J is TRBJ2-5; tentative D call: TRBD1 (6 bases). CDR3 in amino acids: CASSPTGFQETQYF. The CDR3 DNA sequence: TGCGCCAGCAGCCCAACAGGGTTTCAAGAGACCCAGTACTTC.